The next 30 T cell receptor beta chains were all read from a single sample in a study of post-analysis software for immune sequencing data. The study's findings and limits: Compared with controls, patients had more of five TRBV segments, including TRBV5-6, TRBV5-1 and TRBV20-1.

No antigen is known for these receptors. Incorporated into the TCR beta cDNA libraries were unique molecular identifiers, which served to reduce PCR and sequencing biases. One entry per CDR3 protein results from TCRdb running MiXCR on the PCR reads. The table shows approximately 150,000 distinct CDR3 sequences, with around 28% occurring only once. Source material: blood. Every receptor here comes from a girl aged 5 to 17 with multiple sclerosis.

This clonotype was detected only a few times. The chain couples TRBV15 to TRBJ1-5; the D is unclear. CDR1 is LNHNV, CDR2 YYDKDF, per germline (reference sequence). The CDR3 consists of 15 residues. Trimming removed 0 bases from V and 9 bases from J, with 15 bases in between. The CDR3 bases are TGTGCCACCAGCAGAGAAGAAACAAGCAGGTGGCCCCAGCATTTT. Amino acid sequence: CATSREETSRWPQHF.

About this clonotype itself: With a much larger clone just one base away, this may be a read error. V is TRBV12-3 or TRBV12-4 and J is TRBJ1-2, with 11 bases aligning to TRBD1. The CDR3 is 14 amino acids. V trimming: 5 bases; J trimming: 3 bases; junction bases outside the gene matches: 2. The CDR3 coding sequence is TGTGCCAGCAGTGTGGGACAGGGGGACTATGGCTACACCTTC. It encodes CASSVGQGDYGYTF.

This clonotype was seen many times. CDR3 coding DNA: TGTGCCAGCAGTGGGGTCCTAGCGGGAACTGGTACGCAGTATTTT. This translates into CASSGVLAGTGTQYF. The V gene is TRBV12-3 or TRBV12-4, the J gene TRBJ2-3; 9 nucleotides align to TRBD2. V gave up 5 bases and J gave up 8 bases; unmatched junction bases: 11. The CDR3 is 15 amino acids.

At least ten counts were recorded for this clonotype. V is TRBV19 and J is TRBJ2-5; D gene ambiguous. Between the trimmed V and J ends, which lost 3 bases and 4 bases, there was a span of 6 bases. Germline lookup yields CDR1 LNHDA and CDR2 SQIVND (reference sequence). There are 12 residues in the CDR3. CDR3 nucleotides: TGTGCCAGTAGTATTGCAGGAGAGACCCAGTACTTC. Its protein product is CASSIAGETQYF. The whole variable domain, filled in from reference TRBV19 and TRBJ2-5, reads DGGITQSPKYLFRKEGQNVTLSCEQNLNHDAMYWYRQDPGQGLRLIYYSQIVNDFQKGDIAEGYSVSREKKESFPLTVTSAQKNPTAFYLCASSIAGETQYFGPGTRLLVL.

The V and J genes are TRBV10-3 and TRBJ1-3; possible D gene TRBD1, 5 bases. The CDR3 sequence is 19 residues long. CDR1 ENHRY and CDR2 SYGVKD come from the germline V gene. V lost 3 bases and J 0 bases, leaving 21 bases between the germline ends. CDR3 in amino acids: CAISDFLFTGARSGNTIYF. In DNA, the CDR3 is TGTGCCATCAGTGACTTCCTTTTTACAGGCGCCCGCTCTGGAAACACCATATATTTT.

This clonotype was seen at least ten times. The V call is TRBV7-9, the J call TRBJ2-5, with 8 bases that match TRBD2. The V segment lost 4 bases and the J segment 5 bases; nucleotides outside the gene matches: 12. CDR1 and CDR2 from the germline V gene are SEHNR and FQNEAQ (reference sequence). There are 16 residues in the CDR3. The CDR3 nucleotides are TGTGCCAGCAGCTCCAGAAGCGGGAGTGGAATTGAGACCCAGTACTTC. Protein product: CASSSRSGSGIETQYF.

This chain links TRBV30 with TRBJ2-5, with D maybe TRBD1 (6 bases). Trimming pared 4 bases from V and 5 bases from J, leaving 8 bases between. From germline, CDR1 is GTSNPN and CDR2 SVGIG (reference sequence). This CDR3 has 11 residues. This chain's CDR3 is CAWNRAETQYF. CDR3 nucleotide sequence: TGTGCCTGGAACAGGGCGGAGACCCAGTACTTC.

The J gene is TRBJ1-1, the V gene TRBV5-1; D unresolved. The ends were cut back, 0 bases at V and 0 bases at J, with 6 bases in the middle. The germline CDR1 and CDR2 sequences are SGHRS and YFSETQ. There are 14 residues in the CDR3. The CDR3 loop reads CASSLGPMNTEAFF. In nucleotides, the CDR3 is TGCGCCAGCAGCTTGGGCCCCATGAACACTGAAGCTTTCTTT.

V usage is TRBV6-2 or TRBV6-3 and J usage is TRBJ2-4, with D perhaps matching TRBD2 (5 bases). Germline CDR1 reads MNHEY; CDR2 reads SVGEGT. The CDR3 covers 14 residues. The germline V and J ends were trimmed by 6 bases and 13 bases, with 22 bases remaining between them. CDR3 residues: CASSYGGRGNEQYF. CDR3 coding DNA: TGTGCCAGCAGCTACGGCGGGCGCGGAAATGAGCAGTACTTC.

In this sample, this clonotype turned up many times. The rearrangement joins TRBV28 to TRBJ2-7, with 8 positions matching TRBD1. Germline trimming cut 6 bases from V and 3 bases from J; bases unmatched to any gene: 13. Germline CDR1 and CDR2: MDHEN and SYDVKM. The CDR3 is made up of 16 amino acids. CDR3 bases: TGTGCCAGCAGCTCATTAGGACAGGGAGAGTTCTACGAGCAGTACTTC. Residues: CASSSLGQGEFYEQYF. Using reference TRBV28 and TRBJ2-7 for the parts outside the CDR3, the full variable domain is DVKVTQSSRYLVKRTGEKVFLECVQDMDHENMFWYRQDPGLGLRLIYFSYDVKMKEKGDIPEGYSVSREKKERFSLILESASTNQTSMYLCASSSLGQGEFYEQYFGPGTRLTVT.

There are many counts of this clonotype. This sequence joins TRBV20-1 and TRBJ2-5, with TRBD2 as a possible D gene (7 bases). V was clipped by 5 bases and J by 3 bases, with 19 bases between them. The V gene's germline CDR1 is DFQATT and CDR2 SNEGSKA (reference sequence). The CDR3 runs to 15 residues. DNA for the CDR3: TGCAGTGCTCTCAAGGGCAGGGGAGGGGAAGAGACCCAGTACTTC. Its protein is CSALKGRGGEETQYF.

Note on this clonotype: Being one base from a much bigger clone, this may be a read error. The chain recombines TRBV29-1 with TRBJ1-2; tentatively, D is TRBD1 (5 bases). In germline, CDR1 is SQVTM, CDR2 ANQGSEA. The length of the CDR3 is 13 residues. The V gene lost 8 bases and the J gene lost 3 bases, with 16 bases spanning the gap. CDR3 amino acids: CSIIFRADYGYTF. CDR3 nucleotides: TGCAGCATTATATTCAGGGCGGACTATGGCTACACCTTC.

This chain uses TRBV19 with TRBJ2-7; TRBD2 is a possible D gene (5 bases). Per the germline V gene, CDR1 is LNHDA and CDR2 is SQIVND (reference sequence). The CDR3 runs 14 residues. V gave up 6 bases and J gave up 5 bases, with 17 bases separating them. DNA of the CDR3: TGTGCCAGTAGGGCTAGGACTTCGTCGGACGAGCAGTACTTC. Translation: CASRARTSSDEQYF.

V gene TRBV28 combines with J gene TRBJ1-5, with TRBD1 matching 7 bases. There are 13 residues in the CDR3. Germline CDR1 MDHEN, CDR2 SYDVKM. V dropped 7 bases and J dropped 8; count of bases not matched to a gene: 8. This CDR3 reads CASTVRGMEPQHF. As DNA, the CDR3 is TGTGCCAGCACAGTCAGGGGGATGGAGCCCCAGCATTTT.

This clonotype was recorded many times. The CDR3, as DNA: TGTGCCAGCAGCCAAGATCTGAGCCCCAGTATCCCCTACAATGAGCAGTTCTTC. Translating it yields CASSQDLSPSIPYNEQFF. V usage is TRBV4-2 and J usage is TRBJ2-1; D not resolved. V lost 0 bases and J 2 bases, leaving 17 bases between the germline ends. CDR3 length: 18 amino acids. The germline V gene has CDR1 LGHNA and CDR2 YNFKEQ.

Notes on this clonotype: A much larger clonotype is one base distant, so this may be a read error. V gene TRBV20-1 combines with J gene TRBJ2-1; 8 bases fit TRBD2. The CDR3 has 15 residues. Trimming cost V 1 base and J 6 bases; bases outside gene matches: 8. CDR1 DFQATT and CDR2 SNEGSKA come from the germline V gene (reference sequence). CDR3 bases: TGCAGTGCTAGAGTAACCGGACTAGCTTGCAATGAGCAGTTCTTC. Its translation is CSARVTGLACNEQFF.

This clonotype was seen at least ten times. This chain connects TRBV5-6 to TRBJ2-1; 10 bases align to TRBD2. The germline V gene has CDR1 SGHDT and CDR2 YYEEEE. The length of the CDR3 is 15 residues. The V segment lost 0 bases and the J segment 6 bases; nucleotides outside the gene matches: 3. Here the CDR3 reads CASSLGAGGPNEQFF. CDR3 nucleotides: TGTGCCAGCAGCTTGGGAGCGGGAGGGCCCAATGAGCAGTTCTTC.

This clonotype was recorded at least ten times. The V call is TRBV3-1, the J call TRBJ1-5, with 8 positions matching TRBD1. The V gene end was trimmed by 3 bases and the J gene end by 7 bases; junction bases not matched to a gene: 5. Looked up from germline, CDR1 is LGHDT and CDR2 is YNNKEL (reference sequence). The CDR3 consists of 14 residues. CDR3 nucleotides: TGTGCCAGCAGCCAGGGACAGGCCGCCCAGCCCCAGCATTTT. Translating it yields CASSQGQAAQPQHF.

The genes are TRBV20-1 and TRBJ2-1, with TRBD2 identical over 13 bases. The CDR3 is 14 residues long. Germline V CDR1 and CDR2: DFQATT, SNEGSKA (reference sequence). V lost 6 bases and J lost 5; bases outside the gene matches: 4. CDR3 in DNA: TGCAGTGCCCCGACTAGCGGGAGGAACAATGAGCAGTTCTTC. As protein: CSAPTSGRNNEQFF.

The sample holds many counts of this clonotype. J is TRBJ2-7 and V is TRBV7-8, with D uncertain. The CDR3 contains 14 residues. Trimming stripped 1 base from V and 0 bases from J, with 7 bases between. CDR1 is SGHVS, CDR2 FQNEAQ, per germline. The CDR3 DNA follows: TGTGCCAGCAGCTTAGGTGGCGTCTCCTACGAGCAGTACTTC. Protein: CASSLGGVSYEQYF. The variable domain in full, with the rest retrieved from reference TRBV7-8 and TRBJ2-7, is GAGVSQSPRYKVAKRGQDVALRCDPISGHVSLFWYQQALGQGPEFLTYFQNEAQLDKSGLPSDRFFAERPEGSVSTLKIQRTQQEDSAVYLCASSLGGVSYEQYFGPGTRLTVT.

On this clonotype: Being one base from a much bigger clone, this may be a read error. V is TRBV6-5 and J is TRBJ2-1, with 7 bases aligning to TRBD2. There are 16 residues in the CDR3. Germline CDR1 MNHEY, CDR2 SVGAGI. The CDR3 here is CANSSSGGGTINEQFF. The CDR3 DNA is TGTGCCAACAGTTCGTCTGGCGGGGGAACAATCAATGAGCAGTTCTTC.

As to this clonotype: This clone may be a read error of a much larger clone one base away. The gene calls are TRBV12-3 or TRBV12-4 and TRBJ2-3; D may be TRBD1 (6 bases). The CDR3 sequence is 16 residues long. Written as DNA, the CDR3 is TGTGCCAGCAGTTTATGGTTATGGCAGGGGTCAGATGCGCAGTATTTT. It codes for CASSLWLWQGSDAQYF.

This chain links TRBV7-3 with TRBJ2-1; TRBD2 agrees at 7 bases. V was pared by 8 bases and J by 9 bases, with 16 bases of the junction left unmatched. This CDR3 region has 15 residues. Germline CDR1 SGHTA, CDR2 FQGTGA. The CDR3 reads CASGPSRTSRSEQFF. In DNA, the CDR3 is TGTGCCAGCGGCCCTTCGCGGACTAGTAGGAGTGAGCAGTTCTTC.

This clonotype was detected ten times or more. This sequence joins TRBV6-5 and TRBJ1-2; 7 bases align to TRBD1. V lost 6 bases and J lost 5; bases outside the gene matches: 9. The CDR3 has 14 residues. Germline V gene lookup returns CDR1 MNHEY and CDR2 SVGAGI. DNA for the CDR3: TGTGCCAGCAGAGAAGGGGGCAGAGAGTATGGCTACACCTTC. This gives the protein CASREGGREYGYTF.

Worth noting for this clonotype: A single base separates this from a much larger clone, so it may be a read error. The chain couples TRBV20-1 to TRBJ2-1, with D perhaps TRBD1 or TRBD2 (5 bases each). The CDR3 contains 11 residues. The germline V gene has CDR1 DFQATT and CDR2 SNEGSKA (reference sequence). V was cut by 5 bases and J by 10 bases, with 12 bases left in between. The CDR3 loop is CSAWDGYEQFF. CDR3 bases: TGCAGTGCTTGGGACGGCTACGAGCAGTTCTTC.

The chain employs TRBV6-5 and TRBJ1-1; D not resolved. The CDR3 contains 13 residues. V was pared by 8 bases and J by 3 bases, with 13 bases between. CDR1 MNHEY and CDR2 SVGAGI come from the germline V gene. The CDR3 spells CASRSYGDTEAFF. The CDR3 DNA sequence: TGTGCCAGCCGTAGCTATGGAGACACTGAAGCTTTCTTT.

The chain has TRBV4-1 and TRBJ2-1; 9 nucleotides agree with TRBD1. Germline loops: CDR1 MGHRA, CDR2 YSYEKL. V shed 3 bases and J 7 bases; nucleotides not matched to a gene: 13. This CDR3 is 17 amino acids long. This chain's CDR3 is CASSHPTDRGLQNEQFF. The CDR3 DNA follows: TGCGCCAGCAGCCACCCTACGGACAGGGGACTTCAGAATGAGCAGTTCTTC.

In the case of this clonotype: A single base separates this from a much larger clone, so it may be a read error. This CDR3 reads CASSFCRVSYNEQFF. DNA for the CDR3: TGTGCCAGCAGCTTTTGCAGGGTGTCCTACAATGAGCAGTTCTTC. The V call is TRBV5-8, the J call TRBJ2-1, with D possibly matching TRBD1 (5 bases). The V gene's germline CDR1 is SGHTS and CDR2 YDEGEE. Trimming took off 2 bases at V and 1 base at J, with 10 bases between the two ends. The CDR3 length is 15 residues.

Only one count was recorded for this clonotype. This likely comes from a read error, as the CDR3 has no conserved phenylalanine or tryptophan at its end. The chain recombines TRBV12-3 or TRBV12-4 with TRBJ2-3, with 9 bases fitting TRBD2. With V trimmed by 2 bases and J by 6 bases, 12 bases remained unmatched. This CDR3 spans 17 amino acids. The CDR3 coding sequence is TGTGCCAGCAGTTTAAAAAGACTAGCGGCCGATGGGGATACGCAGTATTTG. It encodes CASSLKRLAADGDTQYL.

V gene TRBV7-9 combines with J gene TRBJ2-2; TRBD2 matches 12 bases. This CDR3 is 19 amino acids long. CDR1 and CDR2 (germline): SEHNR, FQNEAQ (reference sequence). The V gene end was trimmed by 7 bases and the J gene end by 7 bases; junction bases not matched to a gene: 19. CDR3 bases: TGTGCCAGCATGTACCAGACAGGGAGACTAGCGGGAGCTGGCGGGGAGCTGTTTTTT. Its translation is CASMYQTGRLAGAGGELFF.